This paragraph covers one T cell receptor (beta chain) sequence. Antigen: not known. The PCR had 60 Vbeta and 13 Jbeta primers. Using immunoSEQ multiplex PCR, the repertoire was profiled, and TCRdb retains in-frame clones only, with some absent. This sample has roughly 160,000 clones, with just under 80% found just once. This entry comes from a study of cytomegalovirus exposure and HLA in healthy donors. Study-wide findings and caveats: Published work reported that the classifier diagnosed cytomegalovirus status with high specificity and sensitivity. Despite most TCR sequences being rare, some public TCRs occurred in many donors. Researchers catalogued 160 or so TCR beta chains as cytomegalovirus-associated.

Germline V lookup: CDR1 SGHNT, CDR2 YYREEE (reference sequence). CDR3 length: 16 residues. Trimming at V came to 4 bases and at J to 7 bases, leaving 11 bases not matched to a gene. The chain couples TRBV5-4 to TRBJ1-2, with 12 bases aligning to TRBD1. Sequencing was done on a sample of PBMCs. This TCR was recovered from a woman between 45 and 60 years old in good health and CMV-seropositive. The CDR3 reads CASSHRLGQGATGYTF. The CDR3 nucleotides read TGTGCCAGCAGCCACCGCCTGGGACAGGGGGCAACTGGCTACACCTTC.